This TCR beta chain was sequenced during a study of blood T cell repertoires in COVID-19 (TCRdb year 2020). Turning to the overall study: The collaborator samples originated in the United States, Italy and Spain and spanned the acute and convalescent phases of COVID-19. The material from the prospective study consisted of cDNA or gDNA derived from T cells, B-cell-depleted T cells, or PBMCs. Subjects who had been exposed to COVID-19, were actively infected with it, or had recovered from it provided the deeply sampled blood TCRbeta repertoires that made up the dataset. The repertoires were made available in a free public database intended to serve as a resource for research on the immune response to SARS-CoV-2. Samples came from the ongoing ImmuneRACE study (first 160 participants) plus 1,254 subjects from 6 global collaborators. Nearly every sample came with metadata listing a de-identified subject ID, COVID-19 status, age in years and sex. HLA class I and class II types, where available, came from metadata supplied by the sample provider rather than from assay-based typing. The research as a whole found: The quantity of clinical and demographic metadata differed by source and by participant and was supplied without curation.

Concerning this clone: Its antigen remains undetermined. Per-nucleotide qualities are absent, and no much larger clonotype sits a single base away.

The immunoSEQ Assay, a bias-controlled multiplex PCR, was used to amplify TCRbeta CDR3 regions from genomic DNA. Per the original workflow: The number of nucleated cells in each sample was estimated from the amplification of reference gene primers within the assay. Sequence reads were collapsed and filtered to measure the absolute abundance of every unique TCRbeta CDR3 rearrangement. For each sample, productive Simpson clonality was calculated as the square root of Simpson's diversity index over productive rearrangements. TCRdb mirrors the immuneACCESS table, restricted to in-frame sequences. Some clones are absent from its copies; in checked studies, under half trace to an unresolved V gene, and the reason for the others is unknown. For V, J and clone size, that table is used; D and trimming come from the DNA. The table for this sample lists roughly 100,000 clones; about 85% of them were counted only once. Clones ranked in the top ten supply approximately 3% of the sample.

Each collaborating institution followed its own protocols to collect whole blood in K2EDTA tubes. Collaborator samples were shipped for TCRbeta analysis as frozen whole blood, isolated PBMCs, or DNA extracted from either sample type. Its CDR3 holds 15 amino acids, cysteine through phenylalanine. Only the CDR3 region is kept as DNA, spanning 45 bases read in frame from base 1. Here V drops 4 bases and J drops 4 bases, and the junction holds 7 bases not matched to any gene. CDR1 SGHRS and CDR2 YFSETQ are derived from the germline V gene. The receptor's source is a man between 50 and 59 years old in a cohort sampled during active COVID-19. This chain is built from TRBV5-1 and TRBJ1-1; TRBD1 matches 10 bases in the middle. Sequenced sample: peripheral blood. The CDR3 is CASSRDRGLVTEAFF. The nucleotide sequence reads as follows: TGCGCCAGCAGCAGGGACAGGGGTTTGGTCACTGAAGCTTTCTTT.